What follows describes a single T cell receptor (beta chain). Its antigen is still unknown. The data derive from a study of shared clonotypes between healthy human individuals. Study in general: There were three CD4 naive, three CD4 memory, two CD8 naive and one CD8 memory plates per donor. The study, taken as a whole, reports: Generation probabilities were higher for clonotypes shared across all four sorted-subset donors than for unshared ones. The study found about 5% of naive CD4 clonotypes shared across four donors.

The V end lost 2 bases, the J end lost 5 bases, and 13 bases lay between the germline ends. The CDR3 loop spans 14 amino acids. Germline CDR1 and CDR2: SGHRS and YFSETQ. Profiled with immunoSEQ multiplex PCR; TCRdb holds only in-frame clones, not every one. The sample records under 600,000 clones, about 97% being singletons. This chain joins TRBV5-1 and TRBJ1-1; D gene uncertain. The specimen was naive CD4+ T cells sorted from blood. Subset defined: CD45RA+ positively selected. This TCR derives from a woman aged 25 to 39 in good health. The chain's CDR3 is CASSLDVRRTEAFF. For the CDR3, the DNA is TGCGCCAGCAGCTTAGATGTTCGGAGGACTGAAGCTTTCTTT.